This T cell receptor (beta chain) was identified during a study of PD-L1 blockade in urothelial cancer (dated by TCRdb to 2015 to 2018). Background for the entire study: Every patient began therapy in 2014 and was given atezolizumab 1,200 mg intravenously every 3 weeks. Blood samples gave median yields of roughly 150,000 T cells and tens of thousands of unique TCRs, along with a median clonality of 0.080. Just over 28 patients had pretreatment blood TCR-seq, some 24 had at least one posttreatment blood collection, and some 24 had tumor TCR-seq. Somatic, immune and clinical correlates of response to PD-L1 blockade with atezolizumab in urothelial cancer were the focus of an exploratory multi-omic analysis. Durable clinical benefit was defined as progression-free survival longer than 6 months, and TCR features were also tested against progression-free and overall survival. Nine patients achieved durable clinical benefit and about 22 did not. Pretreatment tumor samples and matched peripheral blood, collected serially before and after atezolizumab treatment, underwent TCR sequencing. In the same patients, pretreatment tumors underwent whole exome sequencing and RNA sequencing in addition to TCR sequencing. Blood samples were analyzed at 3 weeks after treatment start (second dose) and at 6 weeks after treatment start. Patients had an ECOG performance status of 0 or 1 and had received between 0 and 3 prior chemotherapy regimens. About nine tenths of the roughly 29 patients were identified as males with urothelial cancer of bladder origin, and a prior smoking history was reported by 18 of 29 patients. Points the paper makes about the study in general: At 3 weeks after the start of treatment, tumor-associated TCR clones in peripheral blood had expanded more in patients with durable benefit (n of about 20, p = 0.022). Because of the small sample size (n ≈ 31) and the many exploratory analyses performed, the results are intended to be regarded as hypothesis-generating. Improved progression-free and overall survival was associated with having pretreatment peripheral blood TCR clonality below the median.

The meaning of the sample's time point label: pretreatment peripheral blood. The cohort comprised around 30 patients with locally advanced or metastatic urothelial carcinoma treated at Memorial Sloan Kettering on a trial protocol. Peripheral blood mononuclear cells were collected pretreatment and during treatment, at between 1 and 8 total time points per patient. The Qiagen DNeasy Blood extraction kit was used to purify genomic DNA from total PBMCs and tumor samples. PBMCs were collected pretreatment and during treatment, and were isolated and stored as previously described. As concerns this clone: The specificity of this receptor is unknown. The input lacks base qualities; no much larger clone sits a single base away.

Each PCR received spiked-in synthetic TCR analog templates so that absolute template abundance could be estimated from read counts. Using the immunoSEQ assay, TCRbeta CDR3 regions were amplified from genomic DNA with bias-controlled V and J gene primers. Rearranged TCRbeta segments were sequenced at approximately 20X coverage. For the original study's pipeline: Sequencing errors were corrected by clustering and CDR3s were annotated against IMGT to assign V, D and J genes. Only productive TCRbeta rearrangements were used in downstream analyses, excluding out-of-frame or stop-codon sequences. Clonality was computed as one minus Shannon entropy normalized by the log of the number of unique productive sequences. Clones differing between time points or between blood and tumor were identified using Fisher's exact test with Benjamini-Hochberg correction, with an adjusted p below 0.01 applied as the threshold. Imported from immuneACCESS, the table was reduced by TCRdb to in-frame sequences with V and J called. These copies leave out some clones; in studies compared against another copy, an unresolved V gene accounts for under half, and the cause of the remainder is not known. The V and J calls and clone size come from that table; D and trimming were worked out from the DNA. The sample yields about 130,000 clones; approximately 88% were counted once. The ten largest clones capture 2.5% to 4% of the sample.

This clonotype was obtained from a man over 45 with urothelial cancer. The input for sequencing was PBMCs, taken around atezolizumab (anti-PD-L1) treatment.

The nucleotide sequence reads TGTGCCATCAGTGGCTATTCCTACGAGCAGTACTTC. Its amino acids are CAISGYSYEQYF. The sequence is built from TRBV10-3 and TRBJ2-7; no confident D gene assignment can be made. The germline ends are 5 bases apart after V is trimmed by 4 bases and J by 1 base. The germline V gene yields ENHRY for CDR1 and SYGVKD for CDR2. The CDR3 spans 12 residues, from the cysteine through the phenylalanine. Only the CDR3 region is kept as DNA, spanning 36 bases read in frame from base 1.